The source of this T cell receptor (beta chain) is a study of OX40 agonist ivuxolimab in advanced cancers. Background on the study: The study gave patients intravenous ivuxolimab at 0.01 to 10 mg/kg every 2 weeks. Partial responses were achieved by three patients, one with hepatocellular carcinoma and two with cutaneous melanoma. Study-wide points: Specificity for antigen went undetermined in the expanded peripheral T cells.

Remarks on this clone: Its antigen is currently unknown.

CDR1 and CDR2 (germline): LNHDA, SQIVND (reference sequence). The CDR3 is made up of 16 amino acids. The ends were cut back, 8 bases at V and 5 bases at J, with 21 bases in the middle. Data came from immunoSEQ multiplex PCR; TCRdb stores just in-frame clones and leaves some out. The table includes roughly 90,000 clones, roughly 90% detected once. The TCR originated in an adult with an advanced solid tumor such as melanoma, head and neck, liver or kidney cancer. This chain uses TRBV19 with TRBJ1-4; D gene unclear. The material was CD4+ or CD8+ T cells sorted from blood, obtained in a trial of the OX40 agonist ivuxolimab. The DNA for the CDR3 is TGTGCCAGTGCTACCGCAGCGGTGGGTGTGAATGAAAAACTGTTTTTT. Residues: CASATAAVGVNEKLFF.